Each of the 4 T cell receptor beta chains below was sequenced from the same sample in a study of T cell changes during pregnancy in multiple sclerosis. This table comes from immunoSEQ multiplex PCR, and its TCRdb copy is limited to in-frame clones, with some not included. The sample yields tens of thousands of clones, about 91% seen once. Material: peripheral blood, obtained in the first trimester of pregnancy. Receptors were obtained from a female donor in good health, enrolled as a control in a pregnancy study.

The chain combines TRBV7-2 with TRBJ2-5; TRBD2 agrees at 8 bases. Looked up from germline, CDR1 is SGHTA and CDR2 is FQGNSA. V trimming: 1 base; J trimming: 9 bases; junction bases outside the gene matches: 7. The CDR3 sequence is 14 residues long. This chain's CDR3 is CASSLGGSGMPQYF. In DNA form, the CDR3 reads TGTGCCAGCAGCTTAGGAGGTAGCGGGATGCCCCAGTACTTC. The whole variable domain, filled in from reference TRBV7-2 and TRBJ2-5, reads GAGVSQSPSNKVTEKGKDVELRCDPISGHTALYWYRQSLGQGLEFLIYFQGNSAPDKSGLPSDRFSAERTGGSVSTLTIQRTQQEDSAVYLCASSLGGSGMPQYFGPGTRLLVL.

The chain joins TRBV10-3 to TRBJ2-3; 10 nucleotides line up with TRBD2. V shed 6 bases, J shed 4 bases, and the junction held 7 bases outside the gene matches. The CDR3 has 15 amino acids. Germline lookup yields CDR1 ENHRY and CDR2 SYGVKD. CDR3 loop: CAIRAGTSEADTQYF. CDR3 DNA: TGTGCCATCAGAGCCGGGACTAGCGAAGCAGATACGCAGTATTTT.

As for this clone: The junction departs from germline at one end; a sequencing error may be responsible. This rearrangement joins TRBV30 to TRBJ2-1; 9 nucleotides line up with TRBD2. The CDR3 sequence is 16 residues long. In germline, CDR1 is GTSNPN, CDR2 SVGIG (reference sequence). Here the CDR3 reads CAWRRSLVGVVGLALF. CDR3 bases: TGTGCCTGGAGGAGGAGCCTAGTAGGGGTGGTAGGACTAGCGCTCTTC.

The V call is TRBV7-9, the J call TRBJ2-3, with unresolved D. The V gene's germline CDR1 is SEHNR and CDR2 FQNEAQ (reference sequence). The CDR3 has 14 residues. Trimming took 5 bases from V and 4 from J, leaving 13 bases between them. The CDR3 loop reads CASSAVGDADTQYF. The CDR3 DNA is TGTGCCAGCAGCGCCGTAGGAGACGCAGATACGCAGTATTTT.